The clone carrying this TCR beta chain has only a few counts. Its matching antigen is unknown. PCR amplification relied on 60 Vbeta primers (plus 13 Jbeta primers). Methods used by the authors: Per a later analysis, the number of unique TCR beta chains was around 80 million, of which about 10 million were shared. Sequencing was performed with immunoSEQ multiplex PCR; in TCRdb, only in-frame clones are kept and a portion is missing. V, J and clone size are those of that table, while D and trimming were read from the DNA. The sample carries over 150,000 clones, 70% to 90% recorded once. These data are taken from a study of cytomegalovirus exposure and HLA in healthy donors. Study findings and constraints: There were under 200 TCR beta chains listed as cytomegalovirus-associated.

The V gene's germline CDR1 is SNHLY and CDR2 FYNNEI. J lost 6 bases, V lost 3 bases, and 4 bases had no gene match. This CDR3 comprises 14 residues. This TCR was sampled from a woman aged 25-40 years in good health and CMV-seropositive. The chain carries TRBV2 and TRBJ1-3, with 8 positions matching TRBD1. The source material was PBMCs. The CDR3 coding sequence is TGTGCCAGCAGTGATGGCAGGGGGCTAAACACCATATATTTT. Its translation is CASSDGRGLNTIYF.